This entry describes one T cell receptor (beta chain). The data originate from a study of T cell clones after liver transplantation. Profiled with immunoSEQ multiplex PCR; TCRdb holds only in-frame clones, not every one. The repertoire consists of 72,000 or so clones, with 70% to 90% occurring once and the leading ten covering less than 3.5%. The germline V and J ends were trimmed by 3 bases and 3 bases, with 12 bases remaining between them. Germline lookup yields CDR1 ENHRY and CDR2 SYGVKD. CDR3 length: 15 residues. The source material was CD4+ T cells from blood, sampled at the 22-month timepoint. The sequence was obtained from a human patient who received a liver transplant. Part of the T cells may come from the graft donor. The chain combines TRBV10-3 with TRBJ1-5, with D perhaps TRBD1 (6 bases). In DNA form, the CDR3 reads TGTGCCATCAGTGACCCCACAGGGTCCAATCAGCCCCAGCATTTT. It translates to CAISDPTGSNQPQHF.